This entry concerns a single TCR beta chain. The second PCR ran roughly 6 to 11 cycles with a sample-barcoded 5' primer and J-beta primers. Using its own MiXCR run on the 5' RACE reads, TCRdb lists one record per CDR3 protein. The sample yields approximately 1.5 million distinct CDR3 sequences, roughly a third seen once. This sample was taken from a study of blood T cells in healthy people across ages. V lost 5 bases and J lost 1, with 7 bases in between. The germline gives CDR1 KGHDR, CDR2 SFDVKD. The CDR3 runs to 13 residues. Sequenced: blood. This sequence joins TRBV24-1 and TRBJ2-5; D not certain. This receptor was taken from a woman under 40 in good health. Here the CDR3 DNA reads TGTGCCACCAGTGGATGGAGCCAAGAGACCCAGTACTTC. Protein product: CATSGWSQETQYF.